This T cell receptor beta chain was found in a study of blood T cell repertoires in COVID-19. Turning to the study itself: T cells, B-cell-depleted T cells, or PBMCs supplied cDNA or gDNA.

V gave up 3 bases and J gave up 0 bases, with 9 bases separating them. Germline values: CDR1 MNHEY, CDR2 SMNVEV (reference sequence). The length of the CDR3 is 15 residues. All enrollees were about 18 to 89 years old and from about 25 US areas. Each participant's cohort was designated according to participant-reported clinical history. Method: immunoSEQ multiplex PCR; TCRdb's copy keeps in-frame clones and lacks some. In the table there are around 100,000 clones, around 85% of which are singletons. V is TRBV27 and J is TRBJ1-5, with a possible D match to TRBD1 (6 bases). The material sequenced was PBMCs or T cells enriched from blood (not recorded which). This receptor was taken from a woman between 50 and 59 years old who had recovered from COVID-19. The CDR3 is CASSFYRDSNQPQHF. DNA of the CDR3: TGTGCCAGCAGTTTTTACAGGGATAGCAATCAGCCCCAGCATTTT.